The 27 T cell receptor beta chains reported below all come from one sample, sequenced in a study of T cells in Graves' hyperthyroidism and ophthalmopathy. Amplified regions were TCR beta CDR3 sequences from RNA transcripts. Using the HTBI primer set, a first-round RT-PCR was run on the TCR CDR3. TCRdb reprocessed the multiplex PCR reads with MiXCR, giving one entry per CDR3 protein. The repertoire has some 180,000 distinct CDR3 sequences, approximately 17% of them found once; the top ten carry about 29%. The sample taken for sequencing was blood. The receptors were sampled from a woman in her forties or fifties with Graves' hyperthyroidism.

At least ten counts were recorded for this clonotype. The J gene is TRBJ1-2, the V gene TRBV27, with 8 bases that match TRBD1. CDR1 is MNHEY and CDR2 is SMNVEV in the germline V gene (reference sequence). Germline trimming cut 7 bases from V and 0 bases from J; bases unmatched to any gene: 13. The CDR3 sequence is 17 residues long. The CDR3 is CASKFQGAGITNYGYTF. The CDR3 DNA reads as TGTGCCAGCAAATTCCAGGGGGCCGGGATCACTAACTATGGCTACACCTTC.

The sample holds many counts of this clonotype. The chain carries TRBV15 and TRBJ1-1, with D uncertain. The CDR3 is made up of 13 amino acids. Between the trimmed V and J ends, which lost 3 bases and 3 bases, there was a span of 8 bases. Per the germline V gene, CDR1 is LNHNV and CDR2 is YYDKDF (reference sequence). DNA of the CDR3: TGTGCCACCAGCAGCAAAAGGTACACTGAAGCTTTCTTT. Protein: CATSSKRYTEAFF.

This clonotype was picked up many times. The chain employs TRBV18 and TRBJ2-3; D ambiguous. Germline V lookup: CDR1 KGHSH, CDR2 LQKENI. V was shortened by 6 bases and J by 2 bases, with 9 bases between the two germline ends. The CDR3 runs 13 residues. The CDR3 nucleotides are TGTGCCAGCTCCCGCATGAACACAGATACGCAGTATTTT. It encodes CASSRMNTDTQYF.

The chain has TRBV7-2 and TRBJ2-7; D is possibly TRBD2 (5 bases). CDR1 is SGHTA, CDR2 FQGNSA, per germline. This CDR3 contains 13 residues. Trimming took off 5 bases at V and 5 bases at J, with 13 bases between the two ends. CDR3 residues: CASSPRGKHEQYF. For the CDR3, the DNA is TGTGCCAGCAGCCCCCGGGGTAAGCACGAGCAGTACTTC.

This clonotype was observed at least ten times. The CDR3 DNA reads as TGTGCCAGCAGCTTGGACTCCGGGACAGGGGCCACGGAGAGCACAGATACGCAGTATTTT. This gives the protein CASSLDSGTGATESTDTQYF. This chain uses TRBV7-9 with TRBJ2-3; 10 bases are shared with TRBD1. Germline V lookup: CDR1 SEHNR, CDR2 FQNEAQ (reference sequence). The CDR3 length is 20 residues. V gave up 3 bases and J gave up 0 bases; unmatched junction bases: 15.

This clonotype has ten or more counts. The V call is TRBV7-2, the J call TRBJ2-2; perhaps TRBD2 as D (6 bases). CDR1 SGHTA and CDR2 FQGNSA come from the germline V gene. The CDR3 has 16 amino acids. Deletions cut 5 bases from V and 4 bases from J, with 17 bases between. This chain's CDR3 is CASSPRRGVITGELFF. CDR3 in DNA: TGTGCCAGCAGCCCCAGGAGGGGTGTGATCACCGGGGAGCTGTTTTTT.

The V gene is TRBV30, the J gene TRBJ2-2; no clear D. The V gene lost 4 bases and the J gene lost 4 bases, with 13 bases spanning the gap. This CDR3 is 14 amino acids long. CDR1 is GTSNPN and CDR2 is SVGIG in the germline V gene (reference sequence). Here the CDR3 reads CAWNQAIVTGELFF. In nucleotides, the CDR3 is TGTGCCTGGAACCAGGCTATTGTCACCGGGGAGCTGTTTTTT.

V and J are TRBV9 and TRBJ2-4; TRBD1 agrees at 7 bases. Germline values: CDR1 SGDLS, CDR2 YYNGEE. J was trimmed by 7 bases and V by 0 bases; bases with no gene match: 7. The CDR3 length is 15 residues. The CDR3 here is CASSVEGGGFNIQYF. The CDR3 coding sequence is TGTGCCAGCAGCGTAGAAGGGGGCGGGTTTAACATTCAGTACTTC. Filled out from reference TRBV9 and TRBJ2-4, the complete variable domain reads DSGVTQTPKHLITATGQRVTLRCSPRSGDLSVYWYQQSLDQGLQFLIQYYNGEERAKGNILERFSAQQFPDLHSELNLSSLELGDSALYFCASSVEGGGFNIQYFGAGTRLSVL.

This clonotype has a count of ten or more. DNA for the CDR3: TGCGCCAGCAGCTTGACAGGGGGCCAACCTTTTGAAGCTTTCTTT. This encodes CASSLTGGQPFEAFF. The chain carries TRBV5-1 and TRBJ1-1, with TRBD1 matching over 9 bases. Germline CDR1 SGHRS, CDR2 YFSETQ. The ends lost 1 base at V and 7 bases at J; junction bases unmatched: 8. The CDR3 consists of 15 residues.

The count of this clonotype is one. This chain joins TRBV4-3 and TRBJ2-5; D is possibly TRBD1 (6 bases). V shed 0 bases and J shed 0 bases, with 8 bases lying between them. The germline gives CDR1 LGHNA, CDR2 YSLEER. The CDR3 totals 15 residues. The CDR3 nucleotides are TGCGCCAGCAGCCAAGAGGGGGCGTACCAAGAGACCCAGTACTTC. This sequence encodes CASSQEGAYQETQYF.

This clonotype came up many times. The chain has TRBV7-2 and TRBJ1-3; no definite D call. The germline V gene has CDR1 SGHTA and CDR2 FQGNSA. Trimming left V 1 base short and J 1 base short, with 14 bases between. CDR3 length: 17 amino acids. The CDR3 DNA reads TGTGCCAGCAGCTTAGTCTCTGCAGTCGAGTCTGGAAACACCATATATTTT. It codes for CASSLVSAVESGNTIYF.

This chain joins TRBV4-3 and TRBJ2-5; 8 bases map to TRBD1. V lost 7 bases and J lost 4; bases outside the gene matches: 14. This CDR3 comprises 16 residues. Germline lookup yields CDR1 LGHNA and CDR2 YSLEER. CDR3 nucleotides: TGCGCCAGCACCAAGACAGGGGAGTTTCCCCCAGAGACCCAGTACTTC. Translated, it gives CASTKTGEFPPETQYF.

This clonotype was seen many times. In DNA, the CDR3 is TGTGCCAGCAGCGTAGACGAGGGGACCTACGAGCAGTACTTC. This sequence encodes CASSVDEGTYEQYF. The chain recombines TRBV9 with TRBJ2-7; D may match TRBD1 or TRBD2 (5 bases each). Germline CDR1 SGDLS, CDR2 YYNGEE. The CDR3 is 14 amino acids. V was trimmed by 0 bases and J by 2 bases, leaving 9 bases between them.

This clonotype has ten or more counts. The chain couples TRBV5-1 to TRBJ2-1; the match to TRBD2 covers 7 bases. Germline CDR1 SGHRS, CDR2 YFSETQ. The CDR3 spans 15 residues. Germline trimming cut 7 bases from V and 0 bases from J; bases unmatched to any gene: 7. CDR3 region: CASSPAGSSYNEQFF. CDR3 nucleotides: TGCGCCAGCTCCCCAGCGGGAAGCTCCTACAATGAGCAGTTCTTC. Drawing the rest from reference TRBV5-1 and TRBJ2-1, the complete variable domain is KAGVTQTPRYLIKTRGQQVTLSCSPISGHRSVSWYQQTPGQGLQFLFEYFSETQRNKGNFPGRFSGRQFSNSRSEMNVSTLELGDSALYLCASSPAGSSYNEQFFGPGTRLTVL.

This clonotype was counted many times. The chain uses TRBV10-3 and TRBJ2-1; D remains unclear. Trimming took off 6 bases at V and 7 bases at J, with 7 bases between the two ends. The CDR3 has 11 residues. CDR1 is ENHRY, CDR2 SYGVKD, per germline. CDR3 sequence: CAISQMNEQFF. Written as DNA, the CDR3 is TGTGCCATCAGCCAAATGAATGAGCAGTTCTTC.

V usage is TRBV18 and J usage is TRBJ1-2; possibly TRBD1 for D (5 bases). Germline-derived CDR1 and CDR2 are KGHSH and LQKENI. Between the trimmed V and J ends, which lost 2 bases and 7 bases, there was a span of 14 bases. The CDR3 extends over 14 amino acids. The DNA for the CDR3 is TGTGCCAGCTCACCAGGGGGGGGAGTAAGTGGCTACACCTTC. Encoded protein: CASSPGGGVSGYTF.

This clonotype was counted ten times or more. The rearrangement links TRBV11-2 to TRBJ2-7, with D tentatively TRBD1 (6 bases). Germline V gene data show CDR1 as SGHAT and CDR2 as FQNNGV. The germline V and J ends were trimmed by 5 bases and 6 bases, with 17 bases remaining between them. The CDR3 has 14 amino acids. This chain's CDR3 is CASSRAGTNSEQYF. DNA of the CDR3: TGTGCCAGCAGCCGCGCCGGGACAAACAGCGAGCAGTACTTC.

This clonotype occurred a few times. This chain links TRBV20-1 with TRBJ1-3; D is ambiguous. The CDR3 extends over 13 amino acids. Trimming took 5 bases from V and 0 from J, leaving 8 bases between them. In germline, CDR1 is DFQATT, CDR2 SNEGSKA (reference sequence). This chain's CDR3 is CSAPRDSGNTIYF. The CDR3 nucleotides are TGCAGTGCTCCACGTGACTCTGGAAACACCATATATTTT.

This clonotype was found many times. This sequence joins TRBV18 and TRBJ2-7, with D tentatively TRBD1 (6 bases). Trimming pared 6 bases from V and 1 base from J, leaving 19 bases between. Looked up from germline, CDR1 is KGHSH and CDR2 is LQKENI. The CDR3 runs to 16 residues. CDR3 in DNA: TGTGCCAGCTCTCTTATCCGGACAGACTATTCCTACGAGCAGTACTTC. Translated, it gives CASSLIRTDYSYEQYF. Supplemented by reference TRBV18 and TRBJ2-7, the full variable domain reads NAGVMQNPRHLVRRRGQEARLRCSPMKGHSHVYWYRQLPEEGLKFMVYLQKENIIDESGMPKERFSAEFPKEGPSILRIQQVVRGDSAAYFCASSLIRTDYSYEQYFGPGTRLTVT.

This clonotype was seen just once. This chain uses TRBV5-1 with TRBJ2-7; D gene uncertain. V was pared by 5 bases and J by 2 bases, with 8 bases between. CDR1 and CDR2 (germline): SGHRS, YFSETQ. This CDR3 region has 12 residues. CDR3 in amino acids: CASREHPYEQYF. As DNA, the CDR3 is TGCGCCAGCAGAGAACACCCCTACGAGCAGTACTTC.

This clonotype was observed a handful of times. The chain links TRBV4-1 to TRBJ2-2; no firm D call. Trimming cost V 2 bases and J 7 bases, with 8 bases left between them. CDR1 MGHRA and CDR2 YSYEKL come from the germline V gene. CDR3 length equals 13 residues. The CDR3 sequence: CASSQSRVGELFF. The CDR3 DNA is TGCGCCAGCAGCCAAAGTAGGGTCGGGGAGCTGTTTTTT.

The chain couples TRBV12-3 or TRBV12-4 to TRBJ1-2; D is unresolved. The ends were cut back, 6 bases at V and 7 bases at J, with 18 bases in the middle. The CDR3 has 14 residues. The CDR3 region has the DNA TGTGCCAGCAGGTTTCCATCGTCGTACTCTGGCTACACCTTC. Its protein product is CASRFPSSYSGYTF.

This clonotype was counted many times. The chain employs TRBV27 and TRBJ1-4, with 7 bases identical to TRBD1. V was pared by 5 bases and J by 3 bases, with 6 bases of the junction left unmatched. The CDR3 extends over 15 amino acids. Germline CDR1 and CDR2: MNHEY and SMNVEV (reference sequence). The CDR3 region has the DNA TGTGCCAGCAGTAGATCACAGGGGCCTAATGAAAAACTGTTTTTT. This gives the protein CASSRSQGPNEKLFF. Looking up the rest from reference TRBV27 and TRBJ1-4 gives the full variable domain: EAQVTQNPRYLITVTGKKLTVTCSQNMNHEYMSWYRQDPGLGLRQIYYSMNVEVTDKGDVPEGYKVSRKEKRNFPLILESPSPNQTSLYFCASSRSQGPNEKLFFGSGTQLSVL.

This clonotype has a handful of counts. A junction boundary mismatches the germline segment, possibly from a read error. The genes are TRBV15 and TRBJ1-1; 8 nucleotides align to TRBD1. Germline CDR1 LNHNV, CDR2 YYDKDF (reference sequence). The CDR3 has 15 residues. The CDR3, as DNA: TGTGCCACCAGCAGAGACAGGGGGCTAGTCACTGAATCTTTCTTT. Amino acid sequence: CATSRDRGLVTESFF.

This clonotype was seen at least ten times. This sequence joins TRBV18 and TRBJ2-3; 7 nucleotides agree with TRBD1. V shed 3 bases and J 0 bases; nucleotides not matched to a gene: 3. The CDR3 has 15 residues. Germline V gene data show CDR1 as KGHSH and CDR2 as LQKENI. The CDR3: CASSPKTGSTDTQYF. CDR3 DNA sequence: TGTGCCAGCTCACCCAAGACAGGGAGCACAGATACGCAGTATTTT.

Of note for this clonotype: A much larger clone lies one base from this, so it may be a read error. J is TRBJ1-5 and V is TRBV6-1; 8 nucleotides match TRBD1. Unmatched junction bases numbered 14, after V lost 6 bases and J lost 7 bases. Germline V CDR1 and CDR2: MNHNS, SASEGT. This CDR3 comprises 16 residues. The CDR3 is CASSRKTGAGRQPQHF. CDR3 sequence (DNA): TGTGCCAGCAGCCGAAAGACAGGGGCAGGTCGACAGCCCCAGCATTTT.

This chain connects TRBV7-2 to TRBJ2-3; D is ambiguous. The CDR3 totals 14 residues. The germline V gene has CDR1 SGHTA and CDR2 FQGNSA. V dropped 0 bases and J dropped 2 bases, with 6 bases sitting between them. CDR3 nucleotides: TGTGCCAGCAGCTTAGCCCATACCACAGATACGCAGTATTTT. Translating it yields CASSLAHTTDTQYF.